These 27 T cell receptor beta chains originate from one sample sequenced in a study of shared clonotypes between healthy human individuals. Using immunoSEQ multiplex PCR, the repertoire was profiled, and TCRdb retains in-frame clones only, with some absent. The sample shows about 2 million clones, 85% to 95% of them seen only once. Naive CD8 cells were CD45RO-negative, positively selected for CCR7, excluding terminally differentiated effector memory CD45RA+ cells. The sample taken for sequencing was naive CD8+ T cells sorted from blood. These receptors were obtained from a man aged 18 to 30 in good health.

V usage is TRBV27 and J usage is TRBJ2-5; D is perhaps TRBD1 (6 bases). The CDR3 has 11 amino acids. Deletions cut 8 bases from V and 5 bases from J, with 9 bases between. Germline V gene sequence: CDR1 MNHEY, CDR2 SMNVEV (reference sequence). CDR3 sequence reads: CASGTTETQYF. The CDR3, as DNA: TGTGCCAGCGGGACAACGGAGACCCAGTACTTC.

Only one count was recorded for this clone. The J gene is TRBJ2-7, the V gene TRBV9; D perhaps matches TRBD2 (6 bases). The V end was cut by 4 bases, the J end by 0 bases, with 17 bases between. CDR1 is SGDLS, CDR2 YYNGEE, per germline. CDR3 length: 16 residues. CDR3 coding DNA: TGTGCCAGCAGCCCATCGTCGGGGGTCGACTCCTACGAGCAGTACTTC. Its protein product is CASSPSSGVDSYEQYF.

The chain couples TRBV6-5 to TRBJ1-5, with D maybe TRBD1 (5 bases). The CDR3 contains 14 residues. V was clipped by 5 bases and J by 4 bases, with 12 bases between them. The germline V gene encodes CDR1 MNHEY and CDR2 SVGAGI. The CDR3 region has the DNA TGTGCCAGCAGTCCAAAGGGGCGGAATCAGCCCCAGCATTTT. Residues: CASSPKGRNQPQHF.

This chain uses TRBV7-6 with TRBJ2-3; D gene unclear. The germline V and J ends were trimmed by 5 bases and 5 bases, with 11 bases remaining between them. CDR1 SGHVS and CDR2 FNYEAQ come from the germline V gene. This CDR3 is 13 amino acids long. The CDR3 region has the DNA TGTGCCAGCAGCCCACCAGGTGAAGATACGCAGTATTTT. This gives the protein CASSPPGEDTQYF.

The chain couples TRBV7-9 to TRBJ2-7; no clear D. V dropped 2 bases and J dropped 1 base, with 12 bases sitting between them. Germline V gene lookup returns CDR1 SEHNR and CDR2 FQNEAQ (reference sequence). The CDR3 runs 15 residues. The CDR3 loop is CASSLSTAPSYEQYF. As DNA, the CDR3 is TGTGCCAGCAGCTTAAGCACAGCCCCGTCCTACGAGCAGTACTTC.

In nucleotides, the CDR3 is TGTGCCAGCAGACGACCGACAGGGGGCACCTACGAGCAGTACTTC. Its translation is CASRRPTGGTYEQYF. This chain uses TRBV2 with TRBJ2-7; 10 nucleotides line up with TRBD1. J gave up 2 bases and V 6 bases, and 7 bases lay outside the gene matches. CDR1 SNHLY and CDR2 FYNNEI come from the germline V gene. CDR3 length equals 15 residues.

The chain carries TRBV9 and TRBJ2-5, with TRBD2 matching over 10 bases. CDR1 is SGDLS and CDR2 is YYNGEE in the germline V gene. V lost 3 bases to trimming and J lost 5 bases; unmatched junction nucleotides: 10. CDR3 length: 16 amino acids. CDR3 bases: TGTGCCAGCAGCGCCACGGTAGCGGGGGGAGATGAGACCCAGTACTTC. Protein product: CASSATVAGGDETQYF.

The V and J genes are TRBV11-2 and TRBJ2-5; no clear D gene. The DNA end is more similar to TRBJ2-7, so the J call may be wrong. The CDR3 has 14 residues. Germline assignment: CDR1 SGHAT and CDR2 FQNNGV. The CDR3 DNA reads as TGTGCCAGCAGCTCCTCCACTCTGGGATACGAGCAGTACTTC. Residues: CASSSSTLGYEQYF.

This chain connects TRBV27 to TRBJ2-7; 11 nucleotides agree with TRBD2. Losses at the gene ends were 8 bases for V and 1 base for J; bases not matched to a gene: 4. Germline V lookup: CDR1 MNHEY, CDR2 SMNVEV (reference sequence). The CDR3 loop spans 14 amino acids. In DNA, the CDR3 is TGTGCCAGCGGTCTAGCGGGGGGATCCTACGAGCAGTACTTC. It yields the protein CASGLAGGSYEQYF.

The rearrangement uses TRBV4-3 and TRBJ2-1, with a possible D match to TRBD1 (6 bases). The CDR3 has 16 residues. Germline V CDR1 and CDR2: LGHNA, YSLEER. Between the trimmed V and J ends, which lost 4 bases and 9 bases, there was a span of 22 bases. CDR3 sequence reads: CASSPALGHKNGEQFF. The CDR3 region has the DNA TGCGCCAGCAGCCCTGCCTTGGGACACAAAAACGGTGAGCAGTTCTTC.

CDR3 DNA: TGTGCCAGCAGCTATCACAGGGAGTCGACTAATGAAAAACTGTTTTTT. This gives the protein CASSYHRESTNEKLFF. The chain carries TRBV28 and TRBJ1-4; maybe TRBD1 (6 bases). V was pared by 6 bases and J by 2 bases, with 16 bases between. Germline assignment: CDR1 MDHEN and CDR2 SYDVKM. This CDR3 has 16 amino acids.

About this clone itself: Within the sample, other DNA sequences also encode this same CDR3. V gene TRBV9 combines with J gene TRBJ1-6, with a weak D call TRBD1 (6 bases). The ends were cut back, 3 bases at V and 6 bases at J, with 13 bases in the middle. Germline CDR1 is SGDLS and CDR2 is YYNGEE. The CDR3 has 15 amino acids. The CDR3 sequence is CASSDRGLGNSPLHF. The CDR3 coding sequence is TGTGCCAGCAGCGATCGGGGGCTGGGTAATTCACCCCTCCACTTT. Full variable domain (remainder filled in from reference TRBV9 and TRBJ1-6): DSGVTQTPKHLITATGQRVTLRCSPRSGDLSVYWYQQSLDQGLQFLIQYYNGEERAKGNILERFSAQQFPDLHSELNLSSLELGDSALYFCASSDRGLGNSPLHFGNGTRLTVT.

The chain employs TRBV11-1 and TRBJ1-5; D possibly corresponds to TRBD1 (6 bases). V lost 5 bases and J 0 bases, leaving 14 bases between the germline ends. CDR1 SGHAT and CDR2 FQDESV come from the germline V gene (reference sequence). This CDR3 contains 16 residues. In nucleotides, the CDR3 is TGTGCCAGCAGCCCGGGACACCTTGGTAGCAATCAGCCCCAGCATTTT. Translated: CASSPGHLGSNQPQHF.

V and J are TRBV13 and TRBJ2-1; a possible D gene is TRBD2 (5 bases). The CDR3 has 15 residues. V lost 5 bases and J lost 3, with 14 bases in between. Germline V gene data show CDR1 as PRHDT and CDR2 as FYEKMQ (reference sequence). CDR3 sequence reads: CASSHPIEGYNEQFF. The CDR3 nucleotides read TGTGCCAGCAGCCACCCGATAGAGGGCTACAATGAGCAGTTCTTC.

The chain joins TRBV28 to TRBJ1-5, with 11 bases that match TRBD1. The CDR3 has 19 residues. V lost 0 bases to trimming and J lost 2 bases; unmatched junction nucleotides: 9. CDR1 is MDHEN, CDR2 SYDVKM, per germline. The CDR3 coding sequence is TGTGCCAGCAGTTTATGGGACGGGACAGGGGGACTCGGCAATCAGCCCCAGCATTTT. Protein sequence: CASSLWDGTGGLGNQPQHF.

The chain uses TRBV7-2 and TRBJ2-1, with TRBD2 matching 8 bases. V lost 4 bases to trimming and J lost 0 bases; unmatched junction nucleotides: 5. Germline V gives CDR1 SGHTA, CDR2 FQGNSA. The CDR3 spans 16 residues. The CDR3 region is CASSSVAGSSYNEQFF. CDR3 sequence (DNA): TGTGCCAGCAGCTCCGTAGCGGGATCCTCCTACAATGAGCAGTTCTTC.

This rearrangement joins TRBV27 to TRBJ2-3; 9 bases agree with TRBD2. Per the germline V gene, CDR1 is MNHEY and CDR2 is SMNVEV (reference sequence). The trim removed 4 bases at V and 4 bases at J, leaving 12 bases unmatched. The CDR3 extends over 17 amino acids. CDR3 nucleotide sequence: TGTGCCAGCAGTTCCCTTAAGGCGGGGGGGCCTTCAGATACGCAGTATTTT. Translated: CASSSLKAGGPSDTQYF.

The chain uses TRBV9 and TRBJ2-3, with D unclear. The germline CDR1 and CDR2 sequences are SGDLS and YYNGEE. The CDR3 covers 14 residues. V was pared by 4 bases and J by 4 bases, with 13 bases between. This chain's CDR3 is CASSLLEWADTQYF. The CDR3 nucleotides are TGTGCCAGCAGCTTACTGGAGTGGGCAGATACGCAGTATTTT.

The rearrangement links TRBV7-9 to TRBJ2-2; TRBD2 is a possible D gene (7 bases). The V gene lost 7 bases and the J gene lost 5 bases, with 14 bases spanning the gap. Looked up from germline, CDR1 is SEHNR and CDR2 is FQNEAQ (reference sequence). The CDR3 loop spans 14 amino acids. The CDR3 coding sequence is TGTGCCAGCACGTCCAGGGGAGGGACCGGGGAGCTGTTTTTT. Its translation is CASTSRGGTGELFF.

The J gene is TRBJ1-5, the V gene TRBV27; 7 nucleotides match TRBD1. This CDR3 spans 16 amino acids. CDR1 MNHEY and CDR2 SMNVEV come from the germline V gene (reference sequence). Losses at the gene ends were 3 bases for V and 3 bases for J; bases not matched to a gene: 8. The CDR3 DNA reads as TGTGCCAGCAGTTTGACAGGGATCCTGAACAATCAGCCCCAGCATTTT. Protein sequence: CASSLTGILNNQPQHF.

In DNA form, the CDR3 reads TGTGCCAGCAGCCCCTCACCCCTTAGCGGGAAAGCCTACGAGCAGTACTTC. It codes for CASSPSPLSGKAYEQYF. The chain recombines TRBV13 with TRBJ2-7; 8 nucleotides match TRBD2. This CDR3 region has 17 residues. Trimming at V came to 5 bases and at J to 2 bases, leaving 14 bases not matched to a gene. Looked up from germline, CDR1 is PRHDT and CDR2 is FYEKMQ (reference sequence). The whole variable domain, remainder taken from reference TRBV13 and TRBJ2-7, is AAGVIQSPRHLIKEKRETATLKCYPIPRHDTVYWYQQGPGQDPQFLISFYEKMQSDKGSIPDRFSAQQFSDYHSELNMSSLELGDSALYFCASSPSPLSGKAYEQYFGPGTRLTVT.

The gene calls are TRBV19 and TRBJ1-1; D gene unclear. The CDR3 runs 16 residues. Per germline, CDR1 LNHDA and CDR2 SQIVND (reference sequence). The V end lost 5 bases, the J end lost 0 bases, and 16 bases lay between the germline ends. The CDR3 spells CASSANREGLNTEAFF. CDR3 nucleotide sequence: TGTGCCAGTAGTGCGAACAGAGAAGGGTTGAACACTGAAGCTTTCTTT. The variable domain in full, completed from reference TRBV19 and TRBJ1-1, reads DGGITQSPKYLFRKEGQNVTLSCEQNLNHDAMYWYRQDPGQGLRLIYYSQIVNDFQKGDIAEGYSVSREKKESFPLTVTSAQKNPTAFYLCASSANREGLNTEAFFGQGTRLTVV.

The V call is TRBV25-1, the J call TRBJ1-1; D gene unclear. CDR1 is MGHDK, CDR2 SYGVNS, per germline. The CDR3 runs 11 residues. V lost 4 bases and J lost 7, with 7 bases in between. The CDR3 spells CASSVVGEAFF. The CDR3 nucleotides are TGTGCCAGCAGTGTAGTTGGTGAAGCTTTCTTT.

The chain joins TRBV27 to TRBJ2-5, with D possibly matching TRBD2 (6 bases). The CDR3 covers 15 residues. V lost 2 bases, J lost 5 bases, and 15 bases lay in between. CDR1 is MNHEY, CDR2 SMNVEV, per germline (reference sequence). Written as DNA, the CDR3 is TGTGCCAGCAGTTTAAATTTAGGGGAGGCCGAGACCCAGTACTTC. It translates to CASSLNLGEAETQYF.

The gene calls are TRBV5-4 and TRBJ1-3; D is possibly TRBD1 (5 bases). V lost 0 bases, J lost 0 bases, and 10 bases lay in between. Germline V gene sequence: CDR1 SGHNT, CDR2 YYREEE (reference sequence). This CDR3 is 16 amino acids long. The CDR3 protein is CASSLATAVSGNTIYF. The DNA for the CDR3 is TGTGCCAGCAGCTTGGCGACAGCCGTCTCTGGAAACACCATATATTTT.

The chain has TRBV12-5 and TRBJ2-2; the D is unclear. Germline V lookup: CDR1 LGHNT, CDR2 FRNRAP. Trimming removed 1 base from V and 11 bases from J, with 8 bases in between. This CDR3 is 12 amino acids long. This chain's CDR3 is CASGLGGTELFF. The CDR3 DNA reads as TGTGCTAGTGGTTTGGGTGGTACCGAGCTGTTTTTT.

The chain is built from TRBV19 and TRBJ2-1, with 11 bases fitting TRBD2. With V trimmed by 5 bases and J by 12 bases, 9 bases remained unmatched. Per germline, CDR1 LNHDA and CDR2 SQIVND (reference sequence). This CDR3 region has 14 residues. CDR3 nucleotides: TGTGCCAGTAGTGCCTCTAGCGGGGGGTTCGGGCAGTTCTTC. Its translation is CASSASSGGFGQFF.